This TCR beta chain comes out of a study of molecular identifiers for immune sequencing clone quantification. Across the whole study: Replicates involved a five-way split of RNA from approximately 20,000 or 98,000 naive CD8 cells, with sequencing of four. Study results and limitations: Whereas naive cells kept under 1% of molecules in clones above 20 RNA copies, such clones held over 97% in effectors.

V trimming: 4 bases; J trimming: 1 base; junction bases outside the gene matches: 6. CDR3 length equals 15 residues. Germline V gene lookup returns CDR1 SEHNR and CDR2 FQNEAQ (reference sequence). Turning to this clonotype: Its antigen is unidentified.

Each CDR3 protein is one row after TCRdb ran MiXCR on the PCR reads. The sample contains about 640,000 distinct CDR3 sequences, about 20% of which appear only once. As CD8+CD4-CCR7+CD45RA+ cells, naive CD8 T cells were sorted. The material sequenced was naive CD8+ T cells from blood, with Jurkat cell RNA spiked in. Subset given: FACS-sorted CD8+CD4-CCR7+CD45RA+ naive T cells. The chain is built from TRBV7-9 and TRBJ1-2; 7 nucleotides match TRBD1. The receptor's source is a human donor in good health. Some libraries in this study had Jurkat cell RNA spiked in. CDR3 DNA sequence: TGTGCCAGCAGCTCCGGGACAGCTTATAACTATGGCTACACCTTC. Translation gives CASSSGTAYNYGYTF.